Listed below are T cell receptor beta chains from one sample, sequenced in a study of cytomegalovirus exposure and HLA in healthy donors. Profiled with immunoSEQ multiplex PCR; TCRdb holds only in-frame clones, not every one. The sample carries approximately 200,000 clones, over 65% recorded once. Sequenced input: PBMCs. The origin of the receptors is a human donor in good health. Both conserved end residues are part of each CDR3. D genes are given only for firm matches. Some rows have no size entry. The others give once, few or many, or a class for an expanded clone.

J | size | V | D | CDR3 | DNA
TRBJ2-7 | . | TRBV6-4 | TRBD2 | CASSRLAGGPLEQYF | TGTGCCAGCAGCCGACTAGCGGGAGGGCCCCTCGAGCAGTACTTC
TRBJ1-5 | . | TRBV30 | . | CAWCYAGDPGDQPQHF | TGTGCCTGGTGTTATGCCGGGGATCCTGGCGATCAGCCCCAGCATTTT
TRBJ2-1 | . | TRBV7-3 | . | CASSPLAGPAHNEQFF | TGTGCCAGCAGCCCTCTCGCGGGCCCGGCCCACAATGAGCAGTTCTTC
TRBJ2-2 | . | TRBV7-6 | TRBD1 | CASRQSSGTGGTGELFF | TGTGCCAGCAGGCAAAGTTCCGGGACAGGGGGCACCGGGGAGCTGTTTTTT
TRBJ2-7 | . | TRBV29-1 | . | CSVEDRTDRTYEQYF | TGCAGCGTTGAAGATCGGACAGACCGAACCTACGAGCAGTACTTC
TRBJ1-5 | . | TRBV7-2 | . | CASSAAAGRGGNQPQHF | TGTGCCAGCAGCGCCGCCGCGGGCCGAGGTGGCAATCAGCCCCAGCATTTT
TRBJ2-1 | . | TRBV6-1 | . | CASSERGHNEQFF | TGTGCCAGCAGTGAAAGGGGTCACAATGAGCAGTTCTTC
TRBJ2-2 | . | TRBV18 | TRBD2 | CASSPAALLAGAYTGELFF | TGTGCCAGCTCACCAGCGGCATTGCTAGCGGGAGCTTACACCGGGGAGCTGTTTTTT
TRBJ1-4 | few | TRBV5-1 | . | CASSFYPQEKLFF | TGCGCCAGCAGCTTTTACCCACAGGAAAAACTGTTTTTT
TRBJ1-2 | few | TRBV30 | . | CAWSVRGGGYTF | TGTGCCTGGAGTGTACGGGGGGGTGGCTACACCTTC
TRBJ1-2 | . | TRBV28 | TRBD1 | CASSLIDRAYGYTF | TGTGCCAGCAGTTTAATTGACAGGGCCTATGGCTACACCTTC
TRBJ2-3 | . | TRBV7-9 | . | CASSLGTRISTDTQYF | TGTGCCAGCAGCTTAGGAACGAGGATAAGCACAGATACGCAGTATTTT
TRBJ2-7 | . | TRBV5-6 | . | CASSLSLRRSYEQYF | TGTGCCAGCAGCTTGTCACTTAGGAGATCCTACGAGCAGTACTTC
TRBJ2-5 | . | TRBV28 | TRBD2 | CASRRDLGGEETQYF | TGTGCCAGCAGGAGGGATCTTGGGGGGGAGGAGACCCAGTACTTC
TRBJ2-2 | . | TRBV9 | TRBD2 | CASNHIPAGGTGELFF | TGTGCCAGCAACCACATCCCAGCGGGAGGTACCGGGGAGCTGTTTTTT
TRBJ2-3 | . | TRBV7-6 | . | CASSPRISATDTQYF | TGTGCCAGCAGCCCCAGGATTAGTGCGACAGATACGCAGTATTTT
TRBJ2-2 | once | TRBV5-1 | . | CASSMDHSGTGELFF | TGCGCCAGCAGCATGGACCACTCGGGCACCGGGGAGCTGTTTTTT
TRBJ2-7 | . | TRBV4-1 | TRBD2 | CASSQAGGGSYEQYF | TGCGCCAGCAGCCAAGCTGGGGGGGGCTCCTACGAGCAGTACTTC
TRBJ2-1 | . | TRBV10-3 | TRBD2 | CAIRGTSANEQFF | TGTGCCATCAGGGGGACTAGCGCCAATGAGCAGTTCTTC
TRBJ2-7 | once | TRBV5-1 | TRBD2 | CASSFERTSGRYYEQYF | TGCGCCAGCAGTTTCGAACGGACTAGCGGGCGCTACTACGAGCAGTACTTC
TRBJ1-2 | . | TRBV5-1 | TRBD1 | CASSLDFAGQGNGYTF | TGCGCCAGCAGCTTGGATTTTGCGGGACAGGGGAATGGCTACACCTTC
TRBJ1-2 | . | TRBV5-6 | . | CASSLSGEGPYGYTF | TGTGCCAGCAGCTTGTCCGGGGAGGGTCCCTATGGCTACACCTTC
TRBJ1-3 | few | TRBV4-2 | . | CASSQGQMGNTIYF | TGTGCCAGCAGCCAAGGACAGATGGGAAACACCATATATTTT
TRBJ2-2 | . | TRBV5-4 | TRBD2 | CASSSTGTTNTGELFF | TGTGCCAGCAGCTCCACCGGGACTACGAACACCGGGGAGCTGTTTTTT
TRBJ1-5 | . | TRBV28 | TRBD1 | CASSFVWGQGANQPQHF | TGTGCCAGCAGTTTTGTTTGGGGACAGGGGGCAAATCAGCCCCAGCATTTT
TRBJ2-3 | . | TRBV7-2 | TRBD1 | CASSAGQGTDTQYF | TGTGCCAGCAGCGCGGGACAGGGGACAGATACGCAGTATTTT
TRBJ1-2 | . | TRBV28 | . | CASSHGQSEVYGYTF | TGTGCCAGCAGCCATGGACAGTCGGAAGTATATGGCTACACCTTC
TRBJ2-7 | . | TRBV7-2 | TRBD2 | CASSLGLARAYEQYF | TGTGCCAGCAGCCTAGGACTAGCGAGAGCCTACGAGCAGTACTTC
TRBJ1-5 | . | TRBV7-9 | TRBD1 | CASSGDRDQPQHF | TGTGCCAGCAGCGGGGACAGGGATCAGCCCCAGCATTTT
TRBJ2-2 | . | TRBV18 | . | CASSPDRTGELFF | TGTGCCAGCTCACCAGATAGAACCGGGGAGCTGTTTTTT
TRBJ1-3 | once | TRBV5-4 | . | CASSFKGSGNTIYF | TGTGCCAGCAGCTTTAAGGGGTCTGGAAACACCATATATTTT
TRBJ1-2 | . | TRBV7-9 | TRBD1 | CASSATGAYGYGYTF | TGTGCCAGCAGTGCCACAGGGGCCTACGGCTATGGCTACACCTTC
TRBJ1-2 | . | TRBV6-5 | TRBD1 | CASSYGTGSSYGYTF | TGTGCCAGCAGTTACGGGACAGGCAGTTCCTATGGCTACACCTTC
TRBJ2-3 | once | TRBV6-6 | TRBD2 | CASSPGGGVGDTQYF | TGTGCCAGCTCACCTGGCGGGGGGGTTGGAGATACGCAGTATTTT
TRBJ1-2 | . | TRBV7-8 | . | CASSPLVQVQTNYGYTF | TGTGCCAGCAGCCCCCTGGTTCAGGTACAGACCAACTATGGCTACACCTTC
TRBJ2-1 | . | TRBV7-3 | TRBD2 | CASRVAGGFYNEQFF | TGTGCCAGCAGGGTGGCGGGAGGGTTCTACAATGAGCAGTTCTTC
TRBJ2-3 | . | TRBV5-4 | TRBD2 | CASSFSSGSSTDTQYF | TGTGCCAGCAGCTTTTCTAGCGGCTCGAGCACAGATACGCAGTATTTT
TRBJ1-4 | . | TRBV28 | . | CASSFGGLREKLFF | TGTGCCAGCAGTTTCGGGGGGCTGAGGGAAAAACTGTTTTTT
TRBJ2-7 | . | TRBV27 | . | CASKSSATSSYEQYF | TGTGCCAGCAAGTCTAGCGCGACCTCCTCCTACGAGCAGTACTTC
TRBJ1-5 | once | TRBV27 | . | CASSRTRGRGGNQPQHF | TGTGCCAGCAGTCGAACTCGGGGTCGGGGAGGCAATCAGCCCCAGCATTTT
TRBJ2-7 | . | TRBV10-3 | . | CAISVLGGANEQYF | TGTGCCATCAGTGTTCTGGGGGGGGCAAACGAGCAGTACTTC
TRBJ1-2 | . | TRBV19 | . | CASSSGGYTF | TGTGCCAGTAGTTCCGGGGGCTACACCTTC
TRBJ2-1 | . | TRBV11-2 | . | CASSLGASDGNEQFF | TGTGCCAGCAGCTTAGGGGCTAGCGACGGCAATGAGCAGTTCTTC
TRBJ2-7 | . | TRBV30 | . | CAWTQGDEQYF | TGTGCCTGGACCCAGGGTGACGAGCAGTACTTC
TRBJ2-7 | . | TRBV28 | TRBD2 | CASSLGASGHYEQYF | TGTGCCAGCAGTTTAGGGGCTAGCGGGCACTACGAGCAGTACTTC
TRBJ2-1 | . | TRBV2 | . | CASSAGVGINEQFF | TGTGCCAGCAGTGCAGGGGTCGGGATCAATGAGCAGTTCTTC
TRBJ1-1 | . | TRBV6-5 | . | CASSQRDRTEAFF | TGTGCCAGCAGTCAACGGGATAGGACTGAAGCTTTCTTT
TRBJ2-3 | . | TRBV5-4 | TRBD2 | CASSLAGKGADTQYF | TGTGCCAGCAGCTTAGCGGGAAAGGGCGCAGATACGCAGTATTTT
TRBJ2-3 | . | TRBV20-1 | . | CSARQNTQYF | TGCAGTGCTAGACAGAATACGCAGTATTTT
TRBJ2-7 | . | TRBV7-3 | TRBD2 | CASSLGPERGKYF | TGTGCCAGCAGCTTAGGACCAGAGCGGGGGAAGTACTTC
TRBJ2-3 | . | TRBV6-1 | . | CASSDSVSQADTQYF | TGTGCCAGCAGTGACAGCGTATCACAAGCAGATACGCAGTATTTT
TRBJ2-5 | . | TRBV18 | TRBD2 | CASSSGLAGVTLYVETQYF | TGTGCCAGCTCATCAGGACTAGCGGGAGTCACTCTATATGTAGAGACCCAGTACTTC
TRBJ2-3 | . | TRBV27 | . | CASSLSFADTQYF | TGTGCCAGCAGTTTATCGTTCGCAGATACGCAGTATTTT